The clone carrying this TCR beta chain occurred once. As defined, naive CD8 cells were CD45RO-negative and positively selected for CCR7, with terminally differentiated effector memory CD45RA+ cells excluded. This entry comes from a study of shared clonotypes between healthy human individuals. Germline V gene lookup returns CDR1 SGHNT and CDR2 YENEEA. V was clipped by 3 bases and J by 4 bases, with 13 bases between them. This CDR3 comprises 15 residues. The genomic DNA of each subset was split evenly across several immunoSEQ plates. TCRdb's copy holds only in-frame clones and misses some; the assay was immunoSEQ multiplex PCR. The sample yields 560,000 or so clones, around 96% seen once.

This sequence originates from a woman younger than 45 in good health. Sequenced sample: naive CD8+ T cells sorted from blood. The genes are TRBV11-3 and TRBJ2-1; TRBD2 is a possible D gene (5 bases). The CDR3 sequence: CASSLRRAEYNEQFF. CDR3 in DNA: TGTGCCAGCAGCTTGAGGCGGGCAGAATACAATGAGCAGTTCTTC.